These 30 T cell receptor beta chains originate from one sample sequenced in a study of T cell responses to AZD1222 COVID-19 vaccine. Sequenced by immunoSEQ multiplex PCR; TCRdb stores in-frame clones only, minus some. The sample includes 160,000 or so clones, more than 85% of them seen just once. Sequenced here: peripheral blood, sampled on day 0 of AZD1222 vaccination. These receptors were collected from an adult in good health.

The chain employs TRBV19 and TRBJ1-4; a weak D match, TRBD1 (5 bases). The CDR3 consists of 14 residues. V dropped 3 bases and J dropped 10 bases, with 15 bases sitting between them. Germline-derived CDR1 and CDR2 are LNHDA and SQIVND (reference sequence). This CDR3 reads CASSIRDGSGKLFF. The CDR3 nucleotides are TGTGCCAGTAGTATCAGGGACGGTTCCGGAAAACTGTTTTTT.

The chain uses TRBV6-5 and TRBJ2-7; TRBD1 matches at 9 bases. Germline lookup yields CDR1 MNHEY and CDR2 SVGAGI. The CDR3 sequence is 14 residues long. V shed 2 bases, J shed 5 bases, and the junction held 4 bases outside the gene matches. The CDR3 loop reads CASSYRDRAHEQYF. The CDR3 DNA reads as TGTGCCAGCAGTTACAGGGACAGGGCCCACGAGCAGTACTTC.

V gene TRBV28 combines with J gene TRBJ1-4; 7 nucleotides line up with TRBD1. Germline CDR1 reads MDHEN; CDR2 reads SYDVKM. This CDR3 is built from 15 residues. Losses at the gene ends were 4 bases for V and 0 bases for J; bases not matched to a gene: 2. The CDR3 sequence is CASSWDRSTNEKLFF. Here the CDR3 DNA reads TGTGCCAGCAGTTGGGACAGATCAACTAATGAAAAACTGTTTTTT.

J is TRBJ2-1 and V is TRBV28; TRBD2 might be the D (5 bases). CDR3 length: 16 residues. Per germline, CDR1 MDHEN and CDR2 SYDVKM. The V end lost 5 bases, the J end lost 8 bases, and 22 bases lay between the germline ends. The CDR3 loop is CASSLSSGVRAYEQFF. In DNA, the CDR3 is TGTGCCAGCAGTCTAAGCAGCGGCGTCCGAGCTTATGAGCAGTTCTTC.

The chain joins TRBV12-5 to TRBJ1-3; maybe TRBD1 (5 bases). The ends were cut back, 6 bases at V and 0 bases at J, with 9 bases in the middle. From germline, CDR1 is LGHNT and CDR2 FRNRAP. CDR3 size: 14 residues. This CDR3 reads CASGQTVSGNTIYF. In DNA form, the CDR3 reads TGTGCTAGTGGCCAGACAGTCTCTGGAAACACCATATATTTT.

The V and J genes are TRBV7-9 and TRBJ2-2; D ambiguous. CDR3 length: 14 amino acids. Trimming left V 6 bases short and J 4 bases short, with 12 bases between. Germline CDR1 is SEHNR and CDR2 is FQNEAQ (reference sequence). CDR3 bases: TGTGCCAGCAGGCCCGGTGTTAGCACCGGGGAGCTGTTTTTT. Its translation: CASRPGVSTGELFF. The full variable domain, with the rest looked up from reference TRBV7-9 and TRBJ2-2, is DTGVSQNPRHKITKRGQNVTFRCDPISEHNRLYWYRQTLGQGPEFLTYFQNEAQLEKSRLLSDRFSAERPKGSFSTLEIQRTEQGDSAMYLCASRPGVSTGELFFGEGSRLTVL.

This clone was detected once. The chain uses TRBV5-1 and TRBJ1-6, with D perhaps matching TRBD1 (6 bases). Between the trimmed V and J ends, which lost 4 bases and 0 bases, there was a span of 17 bases. Per germline, CDR1 SGHRS and CDR2 YFSETQ. The CDR3 contains 18 residues. In DNA form, the CDR3 reads TGCGCCAGCAGCCCGACAGGACAAAAAAGCTCCTATAATTCACCCCTCCACTTT. Translating it yields CASSPTGQKSSYNSPLHF.

In its sample, this clone was seen a few times. This chain links TRBV18 with TRBJ2-1; the D gene is possibly TRBD2 (5 bases). The CDR3 totals 15 residues. V was shortened by 4 bases and J by 2 bases, with 12 bases between the two germline ends. Germline-derived CDR1 and CDR2 are KGHSH and LQKENI. This CDR3 is CASSRERITYNEQFF. CDR3 nucleotides: TGTGCCAGCTCACGGGAGCGGATCACCTACAATGAGCAGTTCTTC.

This chain uses TRBV5-1 with TRBJ2-1; D gene uncertain. The germline V gene has CDR1 SGHRS and CDR2 YFSETQ. V was trimmed by 2 bases and J by 8 bases, leaving 17 bases between them. The CDR3 spans 15 residues. This chain's CDR3 is CASSFTPEGRYEQFF. The CDR3 DNA reads as TGCGCCAGCAGCTTCACTCCTGAAGGGCGTTATGAGCAGTTCTTC.

V usage is TRBV11-1 and J usage is TRBJ2-1, with D unclear. Trimming left V 5 bases short and J 2 bases short, with 4 bases between. Germline values: CDR1 SGHAT, CDR2 FQDESV (reference sequence). This CDR3 is built from 12 residues. The CDR3 spells CASSPPYNEQFF. The CDR3 nucleotides read TGTGCCAGCAGCCCGCCCTACAATGAGCAGTTCTTC.

The CDR3 loop is CASSGEGAGNSPLHF. DNA for the CDR3: TGTGCCAGCAGTGGAGAGGGGGCTGGAAATTCACCCCTCCACTTT. This chain connects TRBV6-4 to TRBJ1-6; 7 positions match TRBD1. The CDR3 loop spans 15 amino acids. J gave up 7 bases and V 4 bases, and 7 bases lay outside the gene matches. Germline assignment: CDR1 MRHNA and CDR2 SNTAGT.

This chain joins TRBV28 and TRBJ2-3; 8 bases agree with TRBD2. Germline trimming cut 6 bases from V and 0 bases from J; bases unmatched to any gene: 11. From germline, CDR1 is MDHEN and CDR2 SYDVKM. The CDR3 consists of 17 residues. Here the CDR3 DNA reads TGTGCCAGCAGGCCCATAGCGGGAACCCCTAGCACAGATACGCAGTATTTT. Protein product: CASRPIAGTPSTDTQYF. Filled out from reference TRBV28 and TRBJ2-3, the complete variable domain reads DVKVTQSSRYLVKRTGEKVFLECVQDMDHENMFWYRQDPGLGLRLIYFSYDVKMKEKGDIPEGYSVSREKKERFSLILESASTNQTSMYLCASRPIAGTPSTDTQYFGPGTRLTVL.

CDR3 residues: CASHRPEAANTEAFF. DNA for the CDR3: TGCGCCAGCCACAGGCCGGAGGCAGCGAACACTGAAGCTTTCTTT. The chain has TRBV5-1 and TRBJ1-1, with D perhaps TRBD1 (5 bases). The CDR3 loop spans 15 amino acids. The germline CDR1 and CDR2 sequences are SGHRS and YFSETQ. V was cut by 7 bases and J by 1 base, with 17 bases left in between.

This sequence joins TRBV5-8 and TRBJ2-1, with a tentative D call TRBD2 (6 bases). The germline V and J ends were trimmed by 3 bases and 8 bases, with 12 bases remaining between them. This CDR3 is 13 amino acids long. The germline V gene has CDR1 SGHTS and CDR2 YDEGEE. CDR3 loop: CASSYGSGDEQFF. As DNA, the CDR3 is TGTGCCAGCAGCTACGGGAGTGGCGATGAGCAGTTCTTC.

This clone has only one observation. This chain joins TRBV2 and TRBJ1-2; D not certain. V lost 5 bases, J lost 4 bases, and 11 bases lay in between. Germline V gene sequence: CDR1 SNHLY, CDR2 FYNNEI. This CDR3 spans 13 amino acids. Here the CDR3 reads CASSLKGGYGYTF. The CDR3 nucleotides read TGTGCCAGCAGTCTGAAGGGAGGCTATGGCTACACCTTC.

The V gene is TRBV2, the J gene TRBJ1-5; D is perhaps TRBD1 (5 bases). Trimming left V 5 bases short and J 4 bases short, with 15 bases between. Germline CDR1 SNHLY, CDR2 FYNNEI. The CDR3 runs 15 residues. This chain's CDR3 is CASSFDSGGNQPQHF. DNA of the CDR3: TGTGCCAGCAGTTTTGACAGTGGGGGGAATCAGCCCCAGCATTTT. Filled out from reference TRBV2 and TRBJ1-5, the complete variable domain reads EPEVTQTPSHQVTQMGQEVILRCVPISNHLYFYWYRQILGQKVEFLVSFYNNEISEKSEIFDDQFSVERPDGSNFTLKIRSTKLEDSAMYFCASSFDSGGNQPQHFGDGTRLSIL.

CDR3 in DNA: TGTGCCAGCAGTGGAACAGTCGCTCGGCAGCCCCAGCATTTT. This encodes CASSGTVARQPQHF. V and J are TRBV2 and TRBJ1-5, with D unclear. The CDR3 is 14 amino acids. CDR1 and CDR2 (germline): SNHLY, FYNNEI. Trimming removed 4 bases from V and 7 bases from J, with 14 bases in between.

The V gene is TRBV9, the J gene TRBJ2-2; 9 bases map to TRBD2. V was clipped by 6 bases and J by 0 bases; unmatched bases: 12. CDR1 SGDLS and CDR2 YYNGEE come from the germline V gene. The CDR3 contains 18 residues. The DNA of the CDR3 is TGTGCCAGCACCCCAGGGTTTAGCGGGGGACCGAACACCGGGGAGCTGTTTTTT. Protein: CASTPGFSGGPNTGELFF.

The rearrangement uses TRBV21-1 and TRBJ1-3. TRBV21-1 is deemed a pseudogene. The CDR3 runs to 16 residues. The CDR3, as DNA: TGTGCCAGCAGCAAACGTGCCGGCAGCTCTGGAAACACCATATATTTT. Translation: CASSKRAGSSGNTIYF.

This chain connects TRBV28 to TRBJ1-5, with 8 positions matching TRBD1. The V and J ends lost 5 bases and 7 bases, in that order; junction bases with no gene match: 7. The CDR3 is made up of 14 amino acids. Germline V gene data show CDR1 as MDHEN and CDR2 as SYDVKM. CDR3 region: CASSAGQAIQPQHF. The CDR3 region has the DNA TGTGCCAGCAGTGCGGGACAGGCGATACAGCCCCAGCATTTT. Full variable domain (remainder filled in from reference TRBV28 and TRBJ1-5): DVKVTQSSRYLVKRTGEKVFLECVQDMDHENMFWYRQDPGLGLRLIYFSYDVKMKEKGDIPEGYSVSREKKERFSLILESASTNQTSMYLCASSAGQAIQPQHFGDGTRLSIL.

The V call is TRBV6-1, the J call TRBJ2-1; weak D call: TRBD2 (6 bases). Germline CDR1 reads MNHNS; CDR2 reads SASEGT. The V gene lost 3 bases and the J gene lost 7 bases, with 16 bases spanning the gap. The CDR3 has 15 residues. In DNA form, the CDR3 reads TGTGCCAGCAGTGACCGGGACTCAAAGGGGAATGAGCAGTTCTTC. Translation: CASSDRDSKGNEQFF.

The chain uses TRBV12-5 and TRBJ2-7; D ambiguous. This CDR3 comprises 13 residues. Germline V CDR1 and CDR2: LGHNT, FRNRAP. Trimming cost V 5 bases and J 1 base, with 9 bases left between them. The CDR3 DNA reads as TGTGCTAGTGGTCTCTTTGGTTCCTACGAGCAGTACTTC. Translating gives CASGLFGSYEQYF.

This clone occurred once. The J gene is TRBJ2-5, the V gene TRBV5-1; the match to TRBD1 covers 8 bases. Trimming took 4 bases from V and 4 from J; bases not matched to a gene: 9. The V gene's germline CDR1 is SGHRS and CDR2 YFSETQ. This CDR3 spans 15 amino acids. The CDR3 DNA reads TGCGCCAGCAGCCGGGGCAGGGGGCTTTTAGAGACCCAGTACTTC. It encodes CASSRGRGLLETQYF.

The V call is TRBV15, the J call TRBJ1-5; 7 bases fit TRBD1. V was clipped by 0 bases and J by 6 bases; unmatched bases: 2. The CDR3 sequence is 14 residues long. Germline V gives CDR1 LNHNV, CDR2 YYDKDF (reference sequence). CDR3 DNA sequence: TGTGCCACCAGCAGAGATCAGGGGGTTCAGCCCCAGCATTTT. Amino acids: CATSRDQGVQPQHF. The whole variable domain, remainder taken from reference TRBV15 and TRBJ1-5, is DAMVIQNPRYQVTQFGKPVTLSCSQTLNHNVMYWYQQKSSQAPKLLFHYYDKDFNNEADTPDNFQSRRPNTSFCFLDIRSPGLGDTAMYLCATSRDQGVQPQHFGDGTRLSIL.

The chain links TRBV5-4 to TRBJ2-1; TRBD2 agrees at 12 bases. After removal of 4 bases from V and 9 bases from J, the junction contained 8 bases not matched to a gene. Germline CDR1 reads SGHNT; CDR2 reads YYREEE (reference sequence). The CDR3 totals 15 residues. In nucleotides, the CDR3 is TGTGCCAGCAGCAACCTAGCGGGAGGGCCTGGTGAGCAGTTCTTC. As protein: CASSNLAGGPGEQFF.

This sequence joins TRBV27 and TRBJ2-7; tentative D call: TRBD2 (6 bases). The V end was cut by 3 bases, the J end by 6 bases, with 12 bases between. CDR1 and CDR2 from the germline V gene are MNHEY and SMNVEV (reference sequence). This CDR3 comprises 13 residues. CDR3 coding DNA: TGTGCCAGCAGTTTTTTTCGGGGGAGCGAGCAGTACTTC. Translated, it gives CASSFFRGSEQYF.

The gene calls are TRBV10-3 and TRBJ1-2; D not resolved. Germline V gene data show CDR1 as ENHRY and CDR2 as SYGVKD. The germline V and J ends were trimmed by 8 bases and 2 bases, with 12 bases remaining between them. CDR3 length: 13 amino acids. CDR3 in amino acids: CAIQANTNYGYTF. In nucleotides, the CDR3 is TGTGCCATCCAGGCCAACACAAACTATGGCTACACCTTC.

This clone was seen once. The V gene is TRBV5-1, the J gene TRBJ2-7; D is uncertain. Germline values: CDR1 SGHRS, CDR2 YFSETQ. V shed 0 bases and J shed 0 bases, with 10 bases lying between them. The CDR3 totals 15 residues. CDR3 sequence reads: CASSLDLSLSYEQYF. The CDR3 DNA sequence: TGCGCCAGCAGCTTGGACCTCTCCCTCTCCTACGAGCAGTACTTC.

The chain combines TRBV4-2 with TRBJ2-7; the D gene is possibly TRBD2 (5 bases). Trimming took 3 bases from V and 4 from J, leaving 25 bases between them. This CDR3 has 18 amino acids. Germline CDR1 reads LGHNA; CDR2 reads YNFKEQ. CDR3 loop: CASSQGALLSQRIYEQYF. CDR3 in DNA: TGTGCCAGCAGCCAGGGAGCCCTCTTGTCTCAGCGGATTTACGAGCAGTACTTC.

The rearrangement uses TRBV18 and TRBJ2-1; a possible D gene is TRBD2 (6 bases). The germline CDR1 and CDR2 sequences are KGHSH and LQKENI. With 8 bases removed from V and 8 bases from J, the gap between germline ends came to 22 bases. CDR3 length: 15 amino acids. The CDR3 is CASLISGGALDEQFF. CDR3 coding DNA: TGTGCCAGCCTAATCAGCGGAGGGGCCTTAGATGAGCAGTTCTTC.